The rows below give T cell receptor beta chains drawn from one sample of a study of cytomegalovirus exposure and HLA in healthy donors. TCRdb keeps only in-frame clones here, not all; method: immunoSEQ multiplex PCR. The table has about 160,000 clones, roughly 80% seen once. Sequencing input: PBMCs. Receptors were obtained from a girl between 2 and 10 years old in good health and CMV-seropositive. Each CDR3 is given with its conserved first and last residue. The D gene is left open where the match is weak. The size field is filled for only some rows; it gives once, few, many or a size class.

j_gene,v_gene,abundance,d_gene,CDR3nt,CDR3aa
TRBJ2-1,TRBV28,few,NA,TGTGCCAGCAGTTCCCTAAGGGGTAGAAGTGAGCAGTTCTTC,CASSSLRGRSEQFF
TRBJ2-2,TRBV5-4,NA,TRBD2,TGTGCCAGCAGCTTGGAGGCTAGCGGGAGGGTGAACACCGGGGAGCTGTTTTTT,CASSLEASGRVNTGELFF
TRBJ1-1,TRBV6-5,few,NA,TGTGCCAGCAGTTACCCCCCCGCTGAAGCTTTCTTT,CASSYPPAEAFF
TRBJ2-5,TRBV5-4,NA,NA,TGTGCCAGCAGCCGAGAGGGTGAAGAGACCCAGTACTTC,CASSREGEETQYF
TRBJ1-3,TRBV27,NA,NA,TGTGCCAGCAGGACGGGTAACTCTGGAAACACCATATATTTT,CASRTGNSGNTIYF
TRBJ1-5,TRBV2,NA,NA,TGTGCCAGCAGTGAGGAGCCAAGGGGGCCCCAGCATTTT,CASSEEPRGPQHF
TRBJ2-7,TRBV2,NA,NA,TGTGCCAGCTGGAGGGGGGGGTTGGGCGAGCAGTACTTC,CASWRGGLGEQYF
TRBJ1-1,TRBV4-1,NA,NA,TGCGCCAGCAGCCAAGATCCCACAGGAATGAACACTGAAGCTTTCTTT,CASSQDPTGMNTEAFF
TRBJ2-3,TRBV9,NA,NA,TGTGCCAGCAGTAATAGAGGTGGAGGGGCAGATACGCAGTATTTT,CASSNRGGGADTQYF
TRBJ1-1,TRBV30,NA,TRBD1,TGTGCCCGCCGGGACAGGGTTCTGGCTGAAGCTTTCTTT,CARRDRVLAEAFF
TRBJ2-1,TRBV5-6,NA,TRBD2,TGTGCCAGCAGCTTGTTGGGACTAGCGACCGCTTACAATGAGCAGTTCTTC,CASSLLGLATAYNEQFF
TRBJ1-2,TRBV28,once,NA,TGTGCCAGCAGTTTGGGCAGACCGGGCTACACCTTC,CASSLGRPGYTF
TRBJ1-5,TRBV6-5,NA,NA,TGTGCCAGCAGTTCCGCAGGGTCGTTCCGCGATCAGCCCCAGCATTTT,CASSSAGSFRDQPQHF
TRBJ2-3,TRBV7-6,once,NA,TGTGCCAGCAGCTCAGGGCTGGGAGATACGCAGTATTTT,CASSSGLGDTQYF
TRBJ2-4,TRBV11-3,NA,TRBD1,TGTGCCAGCAGCCAAGGACAGGGTGACATTCAGTACTTC,CASSQGQGDIQYF
TRBJ2-1,TRBV4-2,NA,TRBD2,TGTGCCAGCAGCCATCCGACTAGCGGGAGCAGAAATGAGCAGTTCTTC,CASSHPTSGSRNEQFF
TRBJ2-1,TRBV10-3,NA,NA,TGTGCCATCAGTGGTCAGAAAGGGGATGAGCAGTTCTTC,CAISGQKGDEQFF
TRBJ1-4,TRBV14,NA,TRBD1,TGTGCCAGCAGCCACATACGCGGGACAGGCCAGAAGAGTGAAAAACTGTTTTTT,CASSHIRGTGQKSEKLFF
TRBJ2-1,TRBV19,NA,TRBD2,TGTGCCAGTAGTTCTATACTAGCGGGAGGGCCTAAAGGTGAGCAGTTCTTC,CASSSILAGGPKGEQFF
TRBJ2-2,TRBV27,NA,NA,TGTGCCAGCTTTACTCCTATTAACACCGGGGAGCTGTTTTTT,CASFTPINTGELFF
TRBJ2-5,TRBV30,NA,NA,TGTGCCTGGAGTGTACGCCAGGGACTTTCTCTAAAAGAGACCCAGTACTTC,CAWSVRQGLSLKETQYF
TRBJ1-4,TRBV4-1,NA,NA,TGCGCCAGCAGCCAACCGTGGGGGCTGGGTAATGAAAAACTGTTTTTT,CASSQPWGLGNEKLFF
TRBJ1-4,TRBV6-5,NA,NA,TGTGCCAGCAGCTTCGACGACAGGGAAAAACTGTTTTTT,CASSFDDREKLFF
TRBJ2-5,TRBV7-6,NA,TRBD1,TGTGCCAGCAGCTTAGCCCACTTGACAGGGGGTAAAGAGACCCAGTACTTC,CASSLAHLTGGKETQYF
TRBJ1-1,TRBV6-6,NA,TRBD1,TGTGCCAGCAGGCCGGGACAGGGACTCGGCACTGAAGCTTTCTTT,CASRPGQGLGTEAFF
TRBJ1-2,TRBV28,NA,NA,TGTGCCAGCAGTTTACGAGGGGGTGACTATGGCTACACCTTC,CASSLRGGDYGYTF
TRBJ1-5,TRBV28,NA,TRBD1,TGTGCCAGCAGTTTATGGGACAGGGGTTTAGACCAGCCCCAGCATTTT,CASSLWDRGLDQPQHF
TRBJ2-4,TRBV14,NA,NA,TGTGCCAGCAGCCAAGGTTCCCAGTGGCGGAGAATAAACATTCAGTACTTC,CASSQGSQWRRINIQYF
TRBJ1-1,TRBV5-1,NA,NA,TGCGCCAGCAGCTTGGCGCGGGATGAAGCTTTCTTT,CASSLARDEAFF
TRBJ2-7,TRBV11-2,NA,NA,TGTGCCAGCAGCTTAGAAGTCGGTGTTTCCTACGAGCAGTACTTC,CASSLEVGVSYEQYF
TRBJ1-5,TRBV5-6,few,NA,TGTGCCAGCAGCTTGTCGACAGCTAGTAATCAGCCCCAGCATTTT,CASSLSTASNQPQHF
TRBJ2-1,TRBV7-3,NA,NA,TGTGCCAGCAGCCCGGGGGGGACAGCCTCCTACAATGAGCAGTTCTTC,CASSPGGTASYNEQFF
TRBJ2-4,TRBV21-1,NA,NA,TGTGCCAGCAGCGGTGGGGCGGATTTAGCCAAAAACATTCAGTACTTC,CASSGGADLAKNIQYF
TRBJ2-7,TRBV6-5,NA,NA,TGTGCCAGCAGTCGTGGGGAGTACGAGCAGTACTTC,CASSRGEYEQYF
TRBJ1-5,TRBV20-1,NA,NA,TGCAGTGCTAGTACCCCGGGAACCCAGCATTTT,CSASTPGTQHF
TRBJ1-4,TRBV10-1,NA,NA,TGCGCCAGCCTAGGCTTCGGACGGGGTGAAAAACTGTTTTTT,CASLGFGRGEKLFF
TRBJ2-7,TRBV9,NA,TRBD1,TGTGCCAGCAGCGTAGGACAGGGGGCAGGGTACGAGCAGTACTTC,CASSVGQGAGYEQYF
TRBJ1-5,TRBV6-6,NA,NA,TGTGCCAGCAGTTACTCCGACACTAGCAATCAGCCCCAGCATTTT,CASSYSDTSNQPQHF
TRBJ2-5,TRBV29-1,NA,NA,TGCAGCGTTGGGCGTGGAGGCGAGAGGACCCAGTACTTC,CSVGRGGERTQYF
TRBJ2-2,TRBV6-1,NA,NA,TGTGCCAGCGCGTCTCAATCGAACACCGGGGAGCTGTTTTTT,CASASQSNTGELFF
TRBJ1-5,TRBV27,NA,TRBD1,TGTGCCAGCACGGGGTTCAGACAGGGTCGGTTTATACAGCCCCAGCATTTT,CASTGFRQGRFIQPQHF
TRBJ2-5,TRBV29-1,NA,TRBD1,TGCAGCGCGCCGGGACAGGGGTCAATTTTGGGGGAGACCCAGTACTTC,CSAPGQGSILGETQYF
TRBJ2-1,TRBV7-3,NA,TRBD2,TGTGCCAGCAGCTTTAGCGGGAGTCCGTCCTACAATGAGCAGTTCTTC,CASSFSGSPSYNEQFF
TRBJ2-2,TRBV27,few,TRBD2,TGTGCCAGCAGTCTTAGGACTAGCGGCCACACCGGGGAGCTGTTTTTT,CASSLRTSGHTGELFF
TRBJ2-3,TRBV27,NA,TRBD2,TGTGCCAGCAGTTTACAGGCTAGCGGGAGGGCCTCTACGCAGTATTTT,CASSLQASGRASTQYF
TRBJ2-1,TRBV28,NA,NA,TGTGCCAGCATCTTCATCACGAGGGGGAATTACAATGAGCAGTTCTTC,CASIFITRGNYNEQFF
TRBJ2-3,TRBV4-1,NA,NA,TGCGCCAGCACCAGAAGTCGGGGGTCAGATACGCAGTATTTT,CASTRSRGSDTQYF
TRBJ2-1,TRBV7-3,NA,NA,TGTGCCAGCAGGCGAGGGACTCAACACAATGAGCAGTTCTTC,CASRRGTQHNEQFF
TRBJ2-2,TRBV5-1,NA,TRBD2,TGCGCCAGCAGCCCACGGACTAGCGGGAACACCGGGGAGCTGTTTTTT,CASSPRTSGNTGELFF
TRBJ2-5,TRBV29-1,NA,NA,TGCAGCGTTGCTCTCCAAGAGACCCAGTACTTC,CSVALQETQYF
TRBJ2-1,TRBV9,few,NA,TGTGCCAGCAGCGTAGGGTCAGGGCCGAATAATGAGCAGTTCTTC,CASSVGSGPNNEQFF
TRBJ2-7,TRBV10-3,NA,NA,TGTGCCATCAGTGAGGTATACGAGCAGTACTTC,CAISEVYEQYF
TRBJ2-7,TRBV5-4,NA,TRBD2,TGTGCCAGCAGCTTAAACTTAGCGGGAGCACCCGTTTTC,CASSLNLAGAPVF
TRBJ2-1,TRBV28,NA,TRBD2,TGTGCCAGCAGTTTATTGGCTAGCGGGAGGGCCCGCTACAATGAGCAGTTCTTC,CASSLLASGRARYNEQFF
TRBJ2-7,TRBV6-6,NA,NA,TGTGCCAGCAGTTACGTCCGGGACACCTCCTACGAGCAGTACTTC,CASSYVRDTSYEQYF